This TCR beta chain was recorded in a study of response to subunit inactivated influenza vaccine. About this clonotype: Its cognate antigen is unknown.

J was trimmed by 4 bases and V by 7 bases; bases with no gene match: 7. The CDR3 has 14 residues. Germline CDR1 and CDR2: MNHEY and SVGEGT. TCRdb redid the calling of the RT-PCR reads with MiXCR, one entry per CDR3 protein. The sample yields 450,000 to 600,000 distinct CDR3 sequences, roughly 7.6% seen once. Whole-study results and caveats: A suggestion made by the authors is that each seasonal influenza vaccination recruits few new T cells.

The source is a man between 50 and 69 years old who received an inactivated influenza vaccine. This chain links TRBV6-2 or TRBV6-3 with TRBJ1-2, with 9 nucleotides matching TRBD1. Sequencing used PBMCs from blood, obtained around 25 months after vaccination. The CDR3 loop is CASNAGQGVYGYTF. The DNA for the CDR3 is TGTGCCAGCAACGCGGGACAGGGAGTCTATGGCTACACCTTC.